A single sample is the source of the 14 T cell receptor beta chains below, sequenced in a study of Ad26.COV2.S vaccination and SARS-CoV-2 variants. The treatment: 15 to 20 received Ad26.COV2.S at low or high dose, single or two shots; 5 received placebo; per-sample allocation not given. Sampling was performed 63 days after the first vaccine or placebo injection. Some clones are missing from TCRdb's copy, which holds only in-frame ones; the method was immunoSEQ multiplex PCR. Of roughly 400,000 clones listed, 89% are singletons. Specimen: peripheral blood, collected in a trial of Ad26.COV2.S vaccine versus placebo. The receptors originated from a person aged 18 to 65 who received the Ad26.COV2.S COVID-19 vaccine or a placebo.

The V gene is TRBV27, the J gene TRBJ2-2; D is unresolved. The germline V gene encodes CDR1 MNHEY and CDR2 SMNVEV (reference sequence). The CDR3 loop spans 16 amino acids. V was cut by 2 bases and J by 0 bases, with 10 bases left in between. CDR3 bases: TGTGCCAGCAGTTTAATTCCCCCCTCGAACACCGGGGAGCTGTTTTTT. As protein: CASSLIPPSNTGELFF.

This CDR3 is CASSQVRFGRPYGYTF. Here the CDR3 DNA reads TGTGCCAGCAGCCAAGTCCGCTTTGGCCGCCCCTATGGCTACACCTTC. The gene calls are TRBV3-1 (or the pseudogene TRBV3-2) and TRBJ1-2; D gene ambiguous. V was trimmed by 1 base and J by 4 bases, leaving 16 bases between them. Looked up from germline, CDR1 is LGHDT and CDR2 is YNNKEL (reference sequence). The CDR3 runs 16 residues.

The rearrangement uses TRBV28 and TRBJ1-1, with unresolved D. The CDR3 sequence is 14 residues long. Deletions cut 5 bases from V and 4 bases from J, with 14 bases between. The germline V gene encodes CDR1 MDHEN and CDR2 SYDVKM. The DNA of the CDR3 is TGTGCCAGCAGTCAGATAGGGAGGAGCACTGAAGCTTTCTTT. This translates into CASSQIGRSTEAFF.

The J gene is TRBJ2-2, the V gene TRBV7-3, with 16 bases aligning to TRBD2. Unmatched junction bases numbered 8, after V lost 5 bases and J lost 5 bases. The CDR3 consists of 18 residues. Germline V lookup: CDR1 SGHTA, CDR2 FQGTGA. As DNA, the CDR3 is TGTGCCAGCAGCCTGGGGACTAGCGGGAGGGCCGGGACCGGGGAGCTGTTTTTT. Translated, it gives CASSLGTSGRAGTGELFF.

V gene TRBV28 combines with J gene TRBJ2-7, with D hard to call. Per germline, CDR1 MDHEN and CDR2 SYDVKM. This CDR3 is 12 amino acids long. The ends were cut back, 8 bases at V and 4 bases at J, with 12 bases in the middle. The CDR3 nucleotides read TGTGCCAGCCTGAGTCTCGGTTACGAGCAGTACTTC. Translated, it gives CASLSLGYEQYF.

This clone was counted once. The gene calls are TRBV2 and TRBJ1-3; D is perhaps TRBD1 (5 bases). Per germline, CDR1 SNHLY and CDR2 FYNNEI. This CDR3 contains 15 residues. V lost 4 bases and J lost 2, with 12 bases in between. For the CDR3, the DNA is TGTGCCAGCAGTGCACTGACAGCTACTGGAAACACCATATATTTT. Its protein product is CASSALTATGNTIYF.

The chain combines TRBV10-3 with TRBJ2-3, with a possible D match to TRBD2 (5 bases). V shed 6 bases and J shed 0 bases, with 13 bases lying between them. Germline CDR1 is ENHRY and CDR2 is SYGVKD. This CDR3 is built from 15 residues. CDR3 nucleotides: TGTGCCATCAGAGGGCACGGGGAAAGCACAGATACGCAGTATTTT. Its translation: CAIRGHGESTDTQYF.

This clone was recorded once. J is TRBJ2-5 and V is TRBV9, with D tentatively TRBD2 (7 bases). Germline CDR1 SGDLS, CDR2 YYNGEE. The CDR3 consists of 16 residues. V dropped 0 bases and J dropped 2 bases, with 14 bases sitting between them. In DNA, the CDR3 is TGTGCCAGCAGCGTAGCCCGGGGGGCCTTACAAGAGACCCAGTACTTC. Protein: CASSVARGALQETQYF.

The rearrangement joins TRBV9 to TRBJ1-2; 10 nucleotides match TRBD1. Germline trimming cut 0 bases from V and 5 bases from J; bases unmatched to any gene: 16. Germline loops: CDR1 SGDLS, CDR2 YYNGEE. This CDR3 is 19 amino acids long. CDR3 DNA sequence: TGTGCCAGCAGCGTAGCTCGGACTGGGGGACAGGGGATAGGGTATGGCTACACCTTC. It is translated as CASSVARTGGQGIGYGYTF.

The chain links TRBV7-2 to TRBJ1-1; 8 nucleotides align to TRBD1. Trimming took 4 bases from V and 4 from J; bases not matched to a gene: 5. The CDR3 has 14 residues. In germline, CDR1 is SGHTA, CDR2 FQGNSA. The CDR3 loop reads CASSWDRRGTEAFF. DNA for the CDR3: TGTGCCAGCAGCTGGGACAGGAGGGGCACTGAAGCTTTCTTT.

The chain links TRBV28 to TRBJ1-1, with D maybe TRBD1 (5 bases). Germline lookup yields CDR1 MDHEN and CDR2 SYDVKM. Between the trimmed V and J ends, which lost 3 bases and 5 bases, there was a span of 13 bases. This CDR3 is 14 amino acids long. The CDR3 bases are TGTGCCAGCAGTTTGACGCAGGGTGGGACTGAAGCTTTCTTT. This sequence encodes CASSLTQGGTEAFF.

The rearrangement uses TRBV6-2 or TRBV6-3 and TRBJ1-4, with D perhaps matching TRBD1 (5 bases). The CDR3 covers 16 residues. CDR1 and CDR2 (germline): MNHEY, SVGEGT. Deletions cut 4 bases from V and 6 bases from J, with 18 bases between. The CDR3 coding sequence is TGTGCCAGCAGTTCCCGTGTAGTACAGGCCCATGAAAAACTGTTTTTT. Encoded protein: CASSSRVVQAHEKLFF.

This clone was recorded only once. This chain joins TRBV7-3 and TRBJ2-1; D is uncertain. The CDR3 consists of 16 residues. Germline CDR1 and CDR2: SGHTA and FQGTGA. Trimming pared 2 bases from V and 0 bases from J, leaving 11 bases between. The CDR3 region is CASSLVGGSSYNEQFF. The CDR3 DNA sequence: TGTGCCAGCAGCTTAGTGGGCGGCAGCTCCTACAATGAGCAGTTCTTC.

The rearrangement links TRBV6-1 to TRBJ1-3; TRBD1 is a possible D gene (6 bases). Germline CDR1 MNHNS, CDR2 SASEGT. V lost 3 bases and J 2 bases, leaving 11 bases between the germline ends. This CDR3 has 15 amino acids. The CDR3 region is CASSEGAITGNTIYF. CDR3 bases: TGTGCCAGCAGTGAGGGGGCGATTACTGGAAACACCATATATTTT.